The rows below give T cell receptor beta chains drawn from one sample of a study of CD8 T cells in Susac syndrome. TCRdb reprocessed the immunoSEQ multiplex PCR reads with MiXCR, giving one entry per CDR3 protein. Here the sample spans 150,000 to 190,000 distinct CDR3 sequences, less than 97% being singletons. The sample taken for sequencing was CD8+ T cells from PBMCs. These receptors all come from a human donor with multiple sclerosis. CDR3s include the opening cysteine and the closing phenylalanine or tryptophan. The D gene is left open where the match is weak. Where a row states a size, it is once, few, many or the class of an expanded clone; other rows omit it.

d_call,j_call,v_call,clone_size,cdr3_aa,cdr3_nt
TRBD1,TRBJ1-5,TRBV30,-,CAWEDRERGQPQHF,TGTGCCTGGGAAGACAGGGAGAGGGGTCAGCCCCAGCATTTT
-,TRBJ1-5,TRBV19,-,CASTPGGFGQPQHF,TGTGCCAGTACCCCCGGGGGTTTCGGGCAGCCCCAGCATTTT
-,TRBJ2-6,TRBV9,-,CASSGEGSGANVLTF,TGTGCCAGCAGCGGTGAGGGCTCTGGGGCCAACGTCCTGACTTTC
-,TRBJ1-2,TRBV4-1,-,CASSHPGEDGYTF,TGCGCCAGCAGCCACCCGGGTGAGGATGGCTACACCTTC
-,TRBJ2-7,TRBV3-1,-,CASSQDVYEQYF,TGTGCCAGCAGCCAGGACGTCTACGAGCAGTACTTC
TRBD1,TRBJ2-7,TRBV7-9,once,CASSLEGQGHEQYF,TGTGCCAGCAGCTTAGAGGGACAGGGGCACGAGCAGTACTTC
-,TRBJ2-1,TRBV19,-,CASSIGGRSSYNEQFF,TGTGCCAGTAGTATAGGGGGGCGAAGCTCCTACAATGAGCAGTTCTTC
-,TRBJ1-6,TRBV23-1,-,CASIDSSYNSPLHF,TGCGCCAGCATTGACAGCTCCTATAATTCACCCCTCCACTTT
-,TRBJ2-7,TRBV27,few,CASSLVGGNYEQYF,TGTGCCAGCAGTTTAGTTGGGGGAAATTACGAGCAGTACTTC
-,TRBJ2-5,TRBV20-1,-,CSARDLVSQETQYF,TGCAGTGCTAGAGATCTGGTCTCACAAGAGACCCAGTACTTC
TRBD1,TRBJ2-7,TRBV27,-,CASKRTGVVYEQYF,TGTGCCAGCAAACGGACAGGGGTTGTCTACGAGCAGTACTTC
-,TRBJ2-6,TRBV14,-,CASSQVFSGANVLTF,TGTGCCAGCAGCCAGGTGTTCTCTGGGGCCAACGTCCTGACTTTC
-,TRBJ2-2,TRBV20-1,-,CSARVHRTPNTGELFF,TGCAGTGCTAGAGTCCATCGGACACCGAACACCGGGGAGCTGTTTTTT
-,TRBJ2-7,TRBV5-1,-,CASSLGQREQYF,TGCGCCAGCAGCTTAGGACAGAGGGAGCAGTACTTC
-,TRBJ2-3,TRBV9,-,CASSERAEDTQYF,TGTGCCAGCAGCGAGCGGGCAGAGGATACGCAGTATTTT
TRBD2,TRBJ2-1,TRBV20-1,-,CSARRGDNEQFF,TGCAGTGCTCGCCGGGGGGACAATGAGCAGTTCTTC
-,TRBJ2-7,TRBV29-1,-,CSVGRGSYEQYF,TGCAGCGTTGGAAGAGGGTCCTACGAGCAGTACTTC
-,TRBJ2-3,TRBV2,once,CAIPARDPNTQYF,TGTGCCATCCCCGCCAGGGACCCAAATACGCAGTATTTT
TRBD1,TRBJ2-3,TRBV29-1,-,CSVDYRDRGEEDTQYF,TGCAGCGTCGATTACCGGGACAGGGGAGAGGAAGATACGCAGTATTTT
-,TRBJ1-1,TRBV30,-,CAWQGNTEAFF,TGTGCCTGGCAGGGGAACACTGAAGCTTTCTTT
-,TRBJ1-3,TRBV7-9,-,CASSPGQGGNTIYF,TGTGCCAGCAGCCCGGGACAAGGTGGAAACACCATATATTTT
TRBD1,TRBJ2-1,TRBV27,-,CASSPVQGENEQFF,TGTGCCAGCAGCCCCGTACAGGGGGAGAATGAGCAGTTCTTC
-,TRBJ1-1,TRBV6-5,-,CASSAGENTEAFF,TGTGCCAGCAGTGCAGGGGAGAACACTGAAGCTTTCTTT
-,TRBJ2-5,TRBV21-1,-,CPLSGQGETQYF,TGCCCTCTTTCGGGACAGGGAGAGACCCAGTACTTC
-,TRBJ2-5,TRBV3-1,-,CASSQDGKTQYF,TGTGCCAGCAGCCAAGATGGAAAGACCCAGTACTTC
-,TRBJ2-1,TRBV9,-,CASSVEAGAGEQFF,TGTGCCAGCAGCGTAGAGGCGGGGGCCGGTGAGCAGTTCTTC
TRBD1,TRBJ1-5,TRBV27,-,CASSSDRAGNQPQHF,TGTGCCAGCAGCTCCGACAGGGCCGGCAATCAGCCCCAGCATTTT
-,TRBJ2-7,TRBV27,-,CASSTAGSYEQYF,TGTGCCAGCAGTACCGCGGGCTCCTACGAGCAGTACTTC
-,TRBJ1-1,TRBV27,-,CASSFPTAGTEAFF,TGTGCCAGCAGTTTCCCCACGGCTGGAACTGAAGCTTTCTTT
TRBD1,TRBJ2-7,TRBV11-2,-,CASSLQGVFESEQYF,TGTGCCAGCAGCTTACAGGGGGTTTTTGAGAGCGAGCAGTACTTC
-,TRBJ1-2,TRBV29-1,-,CSVVSEDGGYTF,TGCAGCGTTGTTTCGGAAGACGGGGGCTACACCTTC
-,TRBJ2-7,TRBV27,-,CASSVQGMDYEQYF,TGTGCCAGCAGCGTGCAGGGGATGGACTACGAGCAGTACTTC
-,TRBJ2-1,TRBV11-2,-,CASRGLRLEQFF,TGTGCCAGCAGGGGACTGAGACTAGAGCAGTTCTTC
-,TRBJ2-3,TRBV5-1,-,CASSLEGIRADTQYF,TGCGCCAGCAGCTTGGAGGGTATTCGGGCAGATACGCAGTATTTT
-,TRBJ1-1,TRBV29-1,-,CSALKTSGIEAFF,TGCAGCGCCCTAAAGACTTCCGGGATCGAAGCTTTCTTT
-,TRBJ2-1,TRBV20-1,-,CSASFGGDYNEQFF,TGCAGTGCTAGCTTTGGCGGGGACTACAATGAGCAGTTCTTC
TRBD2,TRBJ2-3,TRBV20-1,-,CSARRTSGGEDTQYF,TGCAGTGCTAGAAGGACTAGCGGGGGCGAGGATACGCAGTATTTT
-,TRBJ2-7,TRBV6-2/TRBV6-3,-,CASSRPDRPVLYEQYF,TGTGCCAGCAGTCGTCCGGACAGACCAGTTCTGTACGAGCAGTACTTC
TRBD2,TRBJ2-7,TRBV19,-,CASSIAAGDWDEQYF,TGTGCCAGTAGTATCGCGGCGGGGGATTGGGACGAGCAGTACTTC
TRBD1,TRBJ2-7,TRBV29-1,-,CSVEAQGDYEQYF,TGCAGCGTTGAAGCCCAGGGGGACTACGAGCAGTACTTC
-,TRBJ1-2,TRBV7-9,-,CASSPPTVSYGYTF,TGTGCCAGCAGCCCGCCGACGGTTTCTTATGGCTACACCTTC
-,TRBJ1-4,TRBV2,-,CASSAWRDPNEKLFF,TGTGCCAGCAGTGCTTGGAGGGATCCTAATGAAAAACTGTTTTTT
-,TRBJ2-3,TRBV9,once,CASSPPLIDTQYF,TGTGCCAGCAGCCCCCCCCTCATAGATACGCAGTATTTT
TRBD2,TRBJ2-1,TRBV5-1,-,CASSQLGLAGGGSYNEQFF,TGCGCCAGCAGCCAACTGGGACTAGCGGGGGGAGGGTCCTACAATGAGCAGTTCTTC
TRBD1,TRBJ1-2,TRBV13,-,CASSSGTDNSYGYTF,TGTGCCAGCAGTTCCGGGACAGATAATAGCTATGGCTACACCTTC
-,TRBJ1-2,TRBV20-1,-,CSASPGGYGYTF,TGCAGTGCTAGTCCCGGGGGATATGGCTACACCTTC
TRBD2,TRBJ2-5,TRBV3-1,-,CASSQGGGTQETQYF,TGTGCCAGCAGCCAAGGCGGGGGGACCCAAGAGACCCAGTACTTC